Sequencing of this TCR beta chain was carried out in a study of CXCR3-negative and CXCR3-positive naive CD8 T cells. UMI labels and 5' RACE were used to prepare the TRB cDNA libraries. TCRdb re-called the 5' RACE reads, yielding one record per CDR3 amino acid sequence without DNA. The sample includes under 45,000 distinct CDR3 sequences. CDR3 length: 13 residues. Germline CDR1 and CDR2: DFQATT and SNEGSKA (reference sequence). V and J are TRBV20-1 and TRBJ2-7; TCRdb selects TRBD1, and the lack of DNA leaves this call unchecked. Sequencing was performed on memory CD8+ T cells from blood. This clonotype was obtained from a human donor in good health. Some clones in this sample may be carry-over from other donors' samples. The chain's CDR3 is CSARDSRDYEQYF.